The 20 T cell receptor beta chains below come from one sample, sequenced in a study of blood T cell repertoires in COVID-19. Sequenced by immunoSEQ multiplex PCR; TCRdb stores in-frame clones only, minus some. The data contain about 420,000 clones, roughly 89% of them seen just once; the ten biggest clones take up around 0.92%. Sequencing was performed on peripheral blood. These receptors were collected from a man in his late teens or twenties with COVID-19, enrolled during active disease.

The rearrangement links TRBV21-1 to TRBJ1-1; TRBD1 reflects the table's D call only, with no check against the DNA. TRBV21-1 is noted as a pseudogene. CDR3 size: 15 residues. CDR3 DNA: TGTGCCAGCAGCAAAGATCAAACAGGGGTGACTGAAGCTTTCTTT. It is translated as CASSKDQTGVTEAFF.

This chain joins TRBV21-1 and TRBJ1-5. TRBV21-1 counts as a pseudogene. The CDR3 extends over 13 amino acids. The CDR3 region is CASSTEGCQPQHF. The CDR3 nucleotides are TGTGCCAGCAGCACGGAGGGGTGTCAGCCCCAGCATTTT.

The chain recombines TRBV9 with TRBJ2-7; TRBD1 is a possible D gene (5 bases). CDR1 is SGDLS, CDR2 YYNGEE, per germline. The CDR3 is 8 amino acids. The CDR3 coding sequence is TGTGCTACAGTGACAGTGTACTTC. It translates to CATVTVYF. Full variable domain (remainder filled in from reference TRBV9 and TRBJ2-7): DSGVTQTPKHLITATGQRVTLRCSPRSGDLSVYWYQQSLDQGLQFLIQYYNGEERAKGNILERFSAQQFPDLHSELNLSSLELGDSALYFCATVTVYFGPGTRLTVT.

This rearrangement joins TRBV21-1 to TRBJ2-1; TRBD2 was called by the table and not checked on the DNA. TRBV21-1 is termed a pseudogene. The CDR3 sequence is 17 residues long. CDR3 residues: CASSKEPAGGHYNEQFF. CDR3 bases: TGTGCCAGCAGCAAAGAACCAGCGGGGGGACATTACAATGAGCAGTTCTTC.

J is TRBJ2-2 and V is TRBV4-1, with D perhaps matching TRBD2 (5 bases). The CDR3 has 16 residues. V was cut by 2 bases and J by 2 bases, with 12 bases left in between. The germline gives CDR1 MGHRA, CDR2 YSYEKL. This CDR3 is CASSQSSTGNTGELFF. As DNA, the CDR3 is TGCGCCAGCAGCCAAAGTTCGACGGGAAACACCGGGGAGCTGTTTTTT.

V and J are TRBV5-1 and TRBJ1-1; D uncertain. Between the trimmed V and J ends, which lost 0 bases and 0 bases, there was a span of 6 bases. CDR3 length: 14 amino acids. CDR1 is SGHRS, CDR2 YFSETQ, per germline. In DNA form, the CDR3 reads TGCGCCAGCAGCTTGGGTCAGATGAACACTGAAGCTTTCTTT. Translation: CASSLGQMNTEAFF.

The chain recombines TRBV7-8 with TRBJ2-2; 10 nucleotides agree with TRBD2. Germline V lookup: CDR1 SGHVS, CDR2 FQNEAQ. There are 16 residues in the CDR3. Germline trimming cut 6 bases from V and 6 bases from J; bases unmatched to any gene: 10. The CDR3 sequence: CASSFPLAGVSGELFF. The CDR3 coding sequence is TGTGCCAGCAGTTTCCCCCTAGCGGGGGTGTCCGGGGAGCTGTTTTTT.

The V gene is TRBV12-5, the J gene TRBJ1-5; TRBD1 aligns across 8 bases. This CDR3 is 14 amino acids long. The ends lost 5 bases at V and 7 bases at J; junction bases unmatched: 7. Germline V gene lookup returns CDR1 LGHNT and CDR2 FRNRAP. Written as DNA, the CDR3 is TGTGCTAGTGGTGCGGCAGGGGGCTTCCAGCCCCAGCATTTT. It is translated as CASGAAGGFQPQHF.

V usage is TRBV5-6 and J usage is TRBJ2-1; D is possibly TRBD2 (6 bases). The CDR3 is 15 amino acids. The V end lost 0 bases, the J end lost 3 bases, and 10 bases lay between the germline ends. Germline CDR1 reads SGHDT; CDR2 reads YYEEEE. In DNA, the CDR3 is TGTGCCAGCAGCTTGGAACAGCGGGTCTACAATGAGCAGTTCTTC. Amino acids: CASSLEQRVYNEQFF.

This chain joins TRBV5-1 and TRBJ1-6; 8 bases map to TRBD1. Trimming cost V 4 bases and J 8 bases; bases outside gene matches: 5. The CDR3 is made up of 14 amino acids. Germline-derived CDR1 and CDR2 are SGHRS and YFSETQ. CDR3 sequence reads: CASSATGDYSPLHF. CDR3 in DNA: TGCGCCAGCAGCGCGACAGGGGACTATTCACCCCTCCACTTT.

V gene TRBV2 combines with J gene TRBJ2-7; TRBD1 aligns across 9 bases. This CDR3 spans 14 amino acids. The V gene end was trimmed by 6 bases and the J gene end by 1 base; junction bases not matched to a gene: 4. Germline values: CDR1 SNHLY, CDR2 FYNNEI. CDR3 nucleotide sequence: TGTGCCAGCAGCCCGGGGACAGGGTCCTACGAGCAGTACTTC. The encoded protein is CASSPGTGSYEQYF.

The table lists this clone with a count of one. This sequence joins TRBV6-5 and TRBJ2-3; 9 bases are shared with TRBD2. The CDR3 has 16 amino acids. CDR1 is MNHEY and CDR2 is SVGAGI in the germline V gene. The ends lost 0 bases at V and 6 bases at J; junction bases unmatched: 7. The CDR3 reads CASSYSALAGGDTQYF. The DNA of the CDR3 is TGTGCCAGCAGTTACTCGGCACTAGCGGGCGGTGATACGCAGTATTTT.

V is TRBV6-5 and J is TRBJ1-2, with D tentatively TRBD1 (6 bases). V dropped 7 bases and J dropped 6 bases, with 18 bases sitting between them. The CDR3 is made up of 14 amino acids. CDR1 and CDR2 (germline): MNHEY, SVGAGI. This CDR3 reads CASKDRDTNHGYTF. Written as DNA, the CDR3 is TGTGCCAGCAAAGACCGGGACACGAACCATGGCTACACCTTC.

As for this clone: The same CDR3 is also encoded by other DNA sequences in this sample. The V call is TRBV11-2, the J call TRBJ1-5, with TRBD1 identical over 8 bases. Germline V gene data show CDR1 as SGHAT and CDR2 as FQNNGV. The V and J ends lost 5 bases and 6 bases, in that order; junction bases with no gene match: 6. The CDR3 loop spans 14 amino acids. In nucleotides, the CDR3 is TGTGCCAGCAGCCTCGGACAGGGTAGTCAGCCCCAGCATTTT. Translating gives CASSLGQGSQPQHF.

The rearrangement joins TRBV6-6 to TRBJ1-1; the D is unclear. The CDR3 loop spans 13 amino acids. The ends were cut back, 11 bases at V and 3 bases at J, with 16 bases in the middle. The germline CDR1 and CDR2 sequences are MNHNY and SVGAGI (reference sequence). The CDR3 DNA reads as TGTGCCGGGAGCAATACCGGGGACACTGAAGCTTTCTTT. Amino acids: CAGSNTGDTEAFF.

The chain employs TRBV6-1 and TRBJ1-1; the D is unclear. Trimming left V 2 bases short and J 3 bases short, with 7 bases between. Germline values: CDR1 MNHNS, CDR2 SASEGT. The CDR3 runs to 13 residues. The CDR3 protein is CASSESRYTEAFF. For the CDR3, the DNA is TGTGCCAGCAGTGAAAGCCGATACACTGAAGCTTTCTTT.

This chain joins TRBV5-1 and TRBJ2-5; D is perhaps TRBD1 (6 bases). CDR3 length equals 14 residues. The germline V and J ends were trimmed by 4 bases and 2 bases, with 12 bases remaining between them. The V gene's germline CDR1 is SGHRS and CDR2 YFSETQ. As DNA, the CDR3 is TGCGCCAGCAGCCCGGGACATATTCAAGAGACCCAGTACTTC. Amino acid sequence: CASSPGHIQETQYF.

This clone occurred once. CDR3 DNA sequence: TGTGCCAGCAGTCCCGGGTCACTCTACGAGCAGTACTTC. The encoded protein is CASSPGSLYEQYF. The genes are TRBV12-3 or TRBV12-4 and TRBJ2-7; D call uncertain. The CDR3 is made up of 13 amino acids. V was pared by 5 bases and J by 3 bases, with 11 bases between.

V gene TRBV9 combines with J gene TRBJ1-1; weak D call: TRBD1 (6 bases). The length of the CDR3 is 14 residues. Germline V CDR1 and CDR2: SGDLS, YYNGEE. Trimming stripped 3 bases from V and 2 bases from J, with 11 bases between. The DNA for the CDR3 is TGTGCCAGCAGCGCAGGGGACATAAACACTGAAGCTTTCTTT. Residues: CASSAGDINTEAFF.

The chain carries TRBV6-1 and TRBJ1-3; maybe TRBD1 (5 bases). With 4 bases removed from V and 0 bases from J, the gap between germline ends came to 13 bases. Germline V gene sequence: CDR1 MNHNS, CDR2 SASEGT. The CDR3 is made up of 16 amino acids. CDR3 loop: CASSGRQSFSGNTIYF. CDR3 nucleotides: TGTGCCAGCAGTGGTCGACAGAGCTTCTCTGGAAACACCATATATTTT.